These 18 T cell receptor beta chains originate from one sample sequenced in a study of early T cells in non-severe SARS-CoV-2 infection. TCRdb re-called the 5' RACE reads with MiXCR, one entry per CDR3 protein. The sample comprises 40,000 to 60,000 distinct CDR3 sequences, under 7% of which are singletons, and roughly 2.8% rests with the top ten. The specimen was whole blood, collected at baseline. The receptors shown here come from an adult who was a healthcare worker with PCR-confirmed SARS-CoV-2 infection or an uninfected control (not recorded which).

This clonotype was observed a handful of times. The genes are TRBV7-9 and TRBJ2-3; D ambiguous. Germline V gives CDR1 SEHNR, CDR2 FQNEAQ (reference sequence). This CDR3 contains 17 residues. The V gene lost 4 bases and the J gene lost 0 bases, with 17 bases spanning the gap. Written as DNA, the CDR3 is TGTGCCAGCAGCTCGCGAGATAGCCAGTCGAGCACAGATACGCAGTATTTT. Translated, it gives CASSSRDSQSSTDTQYF. The whole variable domain, filled in from reference TRBV7-9 and TRBJ2-3, reads DTGVSQNPRHKITKRGQNVTFRCDPISEHNRLYWYRQTLGQGPEFLTYFQNEAQLEKSRLLSDRFSAERPKGSFSTLEIQRTEQGDSAMYLCASSSRDSQSSTDTQYFGPGTRLTVL.

The table lists this clonotype with many counts. V usage is TRBV10-2 and J usage is TRBJ2-1, with 8 bases aligning to TRBD2. The V gene's germline CDR1 is WSHSY and CDR2 SAAADI. The CDR3 covers 16 residues. Trimming cost V 7 bases and J 6 bases; bases outside gene matches: 14. The CDR3 reads CASKRGSGVEGNEQFF. CDR3 nucleotides: TGCGCCAGCAAAAGGGGTAGCGGGGTAGAGGGCAATGAGCAGTTCTTC.

At least ten counts were recorded for this clonotype. The rearrangement joins TRBV7-9 to TRBJ2-2, with 10 nucleotides matching TRBD1. V lost 4 bases and J lost 0; bases outside the gene matches: 5. The germline V gene has CDR1 SEHNR and CDR2 FQNEAQ (reference sequence). The CDR3 length is 17 residues. CDR3 amino acids: CASSSGTGVANTGELFF. The CDR3 DNA reads as TGTGCCAGCAGCTCCGGGACAGGGGTCGCGAACACCGGGGAGCTGTTTTTT.

This clonotype was observed at least ten times. The chain combines TRBV11-2 with TRBJ2-7, with 10 bases fitting TRBD1. Germline V gene sequence: CDR1 SGHAT, CDR2 FQNNGV. Trimming removed 5 bases from V and 2 bases from J; junction bases left unmatched: 3. This CDR3 is built from 14 residues. Here the CDR3 reads CASSVGTGAYEQYF. CDR3 DNA: TGTGCCAGCAGCGTCGGGACAGGGGCCTACGAGCAGTACTTC.

This clonotype was seen ten or more times. The chain employs TRBV7-9 and TRBJ1-1; unclear D gene. The CDR3 runs to 15 residues. Trimming pared 1 base from V and 1 base from J, leaving 10 bases between. Germline CDR1 is SEHNR and CDR2 is FQNEAQ (reference sequence). The CDR3 loop reads CASSLVVGRNTEAFF. CDR3 DNA sequence: TGTGCCAGCAGCTTAGTAGTAGGTAGGAACACTGAAGCTTTCTTT.

This clonotype came up many times. This chain joins TRBV10-3 and TRBJ1-4; D is unclear. The CDR3 has 14 amino acids. Trimming removed 3 bases from V and 8 bases from J, with 13 bases in between. Germline V gene lookup returns CDR1 ENHRY and CDR2 SYGVKD. The DNA of the CDR3 is TGTGCCATCAGTGACCCAGTTCCGGGGGAAAAACTGTTTTTT. It encodes CAISDPVPGEKLFF.

The rearrangement uses TRBV4-1 and TRBJ2-4; D not certain. Germline V gene data show CDR1 as MGHRA and CDR2 as YSYEKL. This CDR3 comprises 17 residues. Trimming shortened V by 0 bases and J by 0 bases, and 12 bases separated the two germline ends. For the CDR3, the DNA is TGCGCCAGCAGCCAAGATTGGGTGGTAAAAGCCAAAAACATTCAGTACTTC. This translates into CASSQDWVVKAKNIQYF.

This clonotype was observed a few times. The J gene is TRBJ1-1, the V gene TRBV12-3 or TRBV12-4, with D possibly being TRBD1 (6 bases). The V and J ends lost 7 bases and 2 bases respectively, with 14 bases between them. The CDR3 length is 14 residues. CDR3 residues: CASTAGGLNTEAFF. CDR3 bases: TGTGCCAGCACCGCCGGGGGCTTAAACACTGAAGCTTTCTTT.

This clonotype was seen ten or more times. This chain uses TRBV27 with TRBJ2-3; TRBD1 aligns across 8 bases. The CDR3 extends over 15 amino acids. With V trimmed by 8 bases and J by 4 bases, 11 bases remained unmatched. Germline assignment: CDR1 MNHEY and CDR2 SMNVEV (reference sequence). As DNA, the CDR3 is TGTGCCAGCGGACTGGGACAGGCCGTACCAGATACGCAGTATTTT. Translating gives CASGLGQAVPDTQYF.

In its sample, this clonotype was seen many times. The V call is TRBV6-6, the J call TRBJ2-7, with a possible D match to TRBD1 (7 bases). V was pared by 2 bases and J by 7 bases, with 21 bases between. Germline V CDR1 and CDR2: MNHNY, SVGAGI (reference sequence). The CDR3 is made up of 16 amino acids. CDR3 bases: TGTGCCAGCAGTTACGGAGGGGAAAGGGGGCGTAGAGAGCAGTACTTC. Residues: CASSYGGERGRREQYF.

The table lists this clonotype with a few counts. The J gene is TRBJ2-2, the V gene TRBV7-9, with D perhaps TRBD1 (6 bases). The CDR3 is 15 amino acids. The V gene's germline CDR1 is SEHNR and CDR2 FQNEAQ (reference sequence). Between the trimmed V and J ends, which lost 5 bases and 3 bases, there was a span of 13 bases. DNA of the CDR3: TGTGCCAGCAGCGTGTGGGGGCAGGACACCGGGGAGCTGTTTTTT. This encodes CASSVWGQDTGELFF.

This clonotype was counted many times. V is TRBV12-3 or TRBV12-4 and J is TRBJ2-7; TRBD1 matches 8 bases. There are 13 residues in the CDR3. J lost 4 bases, V lost 4 bases, and 3 bases had no gene match. CDR3 loop: CASSSGGWYEQYF. The CDR3, as DNA: TGTGCCAGCAGTTCAGGGGGCTGGTACGAGCAGTACTTC.

This clonotype has a handful of counts. The rearrangement uses TRBV7-9 and TRBJ2-4; D is perhaps TRBD1 (6 bases). The CDR3 spans 15 residues. V lost 0 bases to trimming and J lost 6 bases, with 12 bases between them. The germline gives CDR1 SEHNR, CDR2 FQNEAQ (reference sequence). The CDR3 DNA is TGTGCCAGCAGCTTAGCTTCAGGGGTAGGAAACATTCAGTACTTC. It yields the protein CASSLASGVGNIQYF.

The chain has TRBV5-5 and TRBJ1-2; 7 nucleotides line up with TRBD1. The CDR3 has 15 residues. V trimming: 2 bases; J trimming: 0 bases; junction bases outside the gene matches: 4. From germline, CDR1 is SGHKS and CDR2 YYEKEE (reference sequence). The CDR3 sequence is CASSLQGPANYGYTF. The CDR3 region has the DNA TGTGCCAGCAGCTTACAGGGGCCAGCTAACTATGGCTACACCTTC.

Only a few counts were recorded for this clonotype. The CDR3 spells CASGLLRRAGTSYEQYF. CDR3 coding DNA: TGTGCTAGTGGTTTACTACGAAGGGCGGGTACCTCCTACGAGCAGTACTTC. The chain uses TRBV12-5 and TRBJ2-7; tentative D call: TRBD2 (5 bases). Germline values: CDR1 LGHNT, CDR2 FRNRAP. This CDR3 comprises 17 residues. The V gene lost 3 bases and the J gene lost 0 bases, with 18 bases spanning the gap.

Many counts were recorded for this clonotype. This chain joins TRBV7-6 and TRBJ2-1, with 15 bases identical to TRBD2. With V trimmed by 5 bases and J by 13 bases, 9 bases remained unmatched. This CDR3 has 15 amino acids. From germline, CDR1 is SGHVS and CDR2 FNYEAQ. The CDR3 DNA sequence: TGTGCCAGCAGCCCGGGACTAGCGGGGGGACGACCACAGTTCTTC. It specifies CASSPGLAGGRPQFF.

This chain links TRBV20-1 with TRBJ2-7; D unclear. CDR1 and CDR2 (germline): DFQATT, SNEGSKA (reference sequence). The CDR3 consists of 16 residues. V was trimmed by 0 bases and J by 0 bases, leaving 15 bases between them. Here the CDR3 reads CSARDSRSLYSYEQYF. The CDR3 DNA is TGCAGTGCTAGAGATTCTCGAAGCCTATACTCCTACGAGCAGTACTTC.

This clonotype was seen ten or more times. The chain is built from TRBV24-1 and TRBJ2-3; tentative D call: TRBD1 (6 bases). Germline V gene lookup returns CDR1 KGHDR and CDR2 SFDVKD. CDR3 size: 12 residues. Trimming took off 9 bases at V and 1 base at J, with 7 bases between the two ends. The CDR3 region is CATGGGTDTQYF. For the CDR3, the DNA is TGTGCCACCGGGGGCGGCACAGATACGCAGTATTTT.